The clone carrying this TCR beta chain was observed a handful of times. Its target is not known. The record originates from a study of regulatory T cells in long-lasting Graves disease. Study overall: For a period under 3 months, newly diagnosed Graves' patients had taken antithyroid drugs. The study, taken as a whole, reports: The study found lower TCR diversity in persistent Graves' patients than in newly diagnosed ones. Repertoires from persistent disease leaned toward TRBV28, TRBJ1-2 and TRBJ2-5. Patients with persistent disease shared 2,500 to 3,500 public clonotypes, outpacing the roughly 1,000 shared by new patients.

Time point specified: newly diagnosed GD, antithyroid drugs for less than 3 months. PBMC-derived RNA was used for the TCR library. CDR3-region Arm-PCR and iRepertoire HTBI primers produced the TCR beta libraries. TCRdb redid the calling of the multiplex PCR reads with MiXCR, one entry per CDR3 protein. The sample has 250,000 or so distinct CDR3 sequences; 20% to 25% are singletons. This CDR3 comprises 15 residues. The V and J ends lost 0 bases and 1 base respectively, with 7 bases between them. CDR1 is MNHEY and CDR2 is SVGEGT in the germline V gene. This TCR came from a female donor with Graves disease. The specimen comprised peripheral blood mononuclear cells (PBMCs), sampled at new diagnosis, from a patient treated with antithyroid drugs. The rearrangement links TRBV6-2 or TRBV6-3 to TRBJ2-1; D not certain. The CDR3 DNA sequence: TGTGCCAGCAGTTACTCCAGCGTATCCTACAATGAGCAGTTCTTC. It is translated as CASSYSSVSYNEQFF.